The rows below give T cell receptor beta chains drawn from one sample of a study of shared clonotypes between healthy human individuals. Using immunoSEQ multiplex PCR, the repertoire was profiled, and TCRdb retains in-frame clones only, with some absent. The sample consists of over 300,000 clones, roughly 84% of them appearing once. The sequenced material came from memory CD8+ T cells sorted from blood. The receptor source for this set is a man aged 18 to 30 in good health. Both conserved end residues are part of each CDR3. The D gene is left open where the match is weak. A row's size may be missing; if present it is once, few, many or a size class.

TRBV27	TRBJ1-2	-	-	CASSPLQSSNYGYTF	TGTGCCAGCAGTCCGCTACAGAGTTCTAACTATGGCTACACCTTC
TRBV30	TRBJ2-1	-	-	CAWSGGIGYNEQFF	TGTGCCTGGTCCGGAGGGATAGGATACAATGAGCAGTTCTTC
TRBV5-4	TRBJ2-7	TRBD1	-	CASSYLGQSTYEQYF	TGTGCCAGCAGCTACCTGGGACAGTCGACCTACGAGCAGTACTTC
TRBV6-6	TRBJ2-3	-	few	CASEDWDSDTQYF	TGTGCCAGCGAGGACTGGGACTCAGATACGCAGTATTTT
TRBV29-1	TRBJ2-1	TRBD1	-	CSADREGGNEQFF	TGCAGCGCGGACAGGGAAGGGGGCAATGAGCAGTTCTTC
TRBV7-9	TRBJ2-7	TRBD2	once	CASSLPYRLAGLLSEQYF	TGTGCCAGCAGCCTACCTTACCGACTAGCGGGGCTTTTAAGCGAGCAGTACTTC
TRBV27	TRBJ2-7	-	-	CASSLPGESSEQYF	TGTGCCAGCAGTTTACCGGGAGAGTCCTCCGAGCAGTACTTC
TRBV6-5	TRBJ2-7	TRBD1	-	CASSYSSGQVEQYF	TGTGCCAGCAGTTACTCGTCGGGACAGGTCGAGCAGTACTTC
TRBV6-1	TRBJ1-1	-	-	CASIIQGYNTEAFF	TGTGCCAGCATTATACAGGGTTATAACACTGAAGCTTTCTTT
TRBV14	TRBJ2-3	TRBD2	-	CASRLTNSGNPDTQYF	TGTGCCAGCAGACTGACCAATAGCGGGAACCCAGATACGCAGTATTTT
TRBV5-5	TRBJ2-7	-	-	CASSLETDSPIEQYF	TGTGCCAGCAGCTTGGAAACAGACAGTCCCATCGAGCAGTACTTC
TRBV5-1	TRBJ2-7	-	-	CASSLTESYEQYF	TGCGCCAGCAGTCTTACAGAATCCTACGAGCAGTACTTC
TRBV7-9	TRBJ2-7	TRBD1	once	CASSKGQGIHEQYF	TGTGCCAGCAGCAAGGGACAGGGTATCCACGAGCAGTACTTC
TRBV27	TRBJ2-7	-	-	CASSLSRYPTYEQYF	TGTGCCAGCAGTTTATCGCGCTACCCAACCTACGAGCAGTACTTC
TRBV29-1	TRBJ1-4	-	-	CSVAGATNEKLFF	TGCAGCGTCGCAGGGGCAACTAATGAAAAACTGTTTTTT
TRBV6-5	TRBJ2-4	TRBD2	once	CASSYSLAGDIQYF	TGTGCCAGCAGTTACTCACTAGCGGGAGACATTCAGTACTTC
TRBV2	TRBJ2-7	TRBD2	many	CASSVAREGPPTYEQYF	TGTGCCAGCAGTGTGGCTCGGGAGGGCCCCCCCACCTACGAGCAGTACTTC
TRBV7-2	TRBJ2-5	-	-	CASSLLGTETQYF	TGTGCCAGCAGCCTCTTGGGAACAGAGACCCAGTACTTC
TRBV6-1	TRBJ2-7	-	-	CASSEPLAAVYEQYF	TGTGCCAGCAGTGAACCCCTAGCTGCCGTGTACGAGCAGTACTTC
TRBV6-6	TRBJ1-1	-	-	CASSPLDWTLNTEAFF	TGTGCCAGCAGTCCTCTTGATTGGACCTTAAACACTGAAGCTTTCTTT
TRBV2	TRBJ2-7	TRBD1	-	CASTRQGSYEQYF	TGTGCCAGCACCCGACAGGGTTCCTACGAGCAGTACTTC
TRBV4-3	TRBJ2-7	-	-	CASSFGEGRYEQYF	TGCGCCAGCAGCTTCGGGGAAGGGCGCTACGAGCAGTACTTC
TRBV19	TRBJ2-2	-	-	CASSTLRYVTGELFF	TGTGCCAGTAGTACCCTAAGGTACGTCACCGGGGAGCTGTTTTTT
TRBV27	TRBJ1-5	-	-	CASSRMGVMWPQHF	TGTGCCAGCAGCAGGATGGGTGTTATGTGGCCCCAGCATTTT
TRBV7-2	TRBJ1-5	-	-	CASSWTKGGNQPQHF	TGTGCCAGCAGCTGGACAAAAGGAGGCAATCAGCCCCAGCATTTT
TRBV4-3	TRBJ2-7	TRBD2	-	CASSQDTGGEYEQYF	TGCGCCAGCAGCCAAGATACGGGAGGGGAATATGAGCAGTACTTC
TRBV5-1	TRBJ2-1	-	-	CASSSTGSYNEQFF	TGCGCCAGCAGCTCCACAGGCTCCTACAATGAGCAGTTCTTC
TRBV7-9	TRBJ1-5	TRBD1	many	CASSLGQGKGQPQHF	TGTGCCAGCAGCTTAGGACAGGGCAAGGGACAGCCCCAGCATTTT
TRBV28	TRBJ2-7	-	once	CASSFKGEKGYEQYF	TGTGCCAGCAGTTTCAAGGGGGAAAAGGGCTACGAGCAGTACTTC
TRBV5-6	TRBJ2-5	-	-	CASSWRQTQYF	TGTGCCAGCAGCTGGAGGCAGACCCAGTACTTC
TRBV11-2	TRBJ2-5	-	-	CASSLTGFRGSQETQYF	TGTGCCAGCAGCTTAACGGGTTTTAGGGGGAGCCAAGAGACCCAGTACTTC
TRBV7-9	TRBJ2-7	-	-	CASSPRTESSYEQYF	TGTGCCAGCAGCCCCCGGACCGAAAGCTCCTACGAGCAGTACTTC
TRBV19	TRBJ2-3	-	-	CASSIDRWIGSSTDTQYF	TGTGCCAGTAGTATAGATCGTTGGATCGGGAGTAGCACAGATACGCAGTATTTT
TRBV2	TRBJ2-5	-	-	CASYGTDYQETQYF	TGTGCCAGCTATGGTACTGACTACCAAGAGACCCAGTACTTC
TRBV28	TRBJ1-2	-	-	CASSFPLGYTF	TGTGCCAGCAGTTTTCCCCTTGGCTACACCTTC
TRBV5-4	TRBJ1-1	-	-	CASSFLTGGEAFF	TGTGCCAGCAGTTTTTTGACAGGCGGTGAAGCTTTCTTT
TRBV30	TRBJ2-5	-	-	CAWSYGAGDETQYF	TGTGCCTGGAGCTACGGGGCAGGGGACGAGACCCAGTACTTC
TRBV7-9	TRBJ2-3	-	-	CASSLVTGTDTQYF	TGTGCCAGCAGCTTAGTTACAGGCACAGATACGCAGTATTTT
TRBV5-1	TRBJ2-5	TRBD1	-	CASSLNRDRDQETQYF	TGCGCCAGCAGCTTAAACCGGGACAGGGACCAAGAGACCCAGTACTTC
TRBV25-1	TRBJ2-5	-	-	CASSEKGLLYQETQYF	TGTGCCAGCAGTGAAAAAGGACTGTTGTACCAAGAGACCCAGTACTTC
TRBV10-2	TRBJ1-2	-	-	CASSEDVRYYGYTF	TGCGCCAGCAGTGAGGATGTTCGGTACTATGGCTACACCTTC
TRBV7-9	TRBJ1-1	-	-	CASSLGGSGREAFF	TGTGCCAGCAGCTTAGGAGGGAGTGGGAGAGAAGCTTTCTTT
TRBV6-1	TRBJ1-4	-	-	CASRDIPSGRDELFF	TGTGCCAGCCGGGACATCCCTTCGGGGAGGGACGAACTGTTTTTT
TRBV19	TRBJ1-6	-	few	CASHEGQGGMPLHF	TGTGCCAGTCACGAGGGGCAGGGCGGGATGCCCCTCCACTTT
TRBV4-3	TRBJ2-7	-	-	CASSQDGAGPYEQYF	TGCGCCAGCAGCCAAGATGGGGCGGGGCCCTACGAGCAGTACTTC
TRBV7-9	TRBJ2-7	-	once	CASSSLTDSVSSYEQYF	TGTGCCAGCAGCTCACTGACCGACAGCGTTAGCTCCTACGAGCAGTACTTC
TRBV9	TRBJ2-7	-	-	CASSSLDGWQYF	TGTGCCAGCAGCTCCCTGGACGGCTGGCAGTACTTC
TRBV5-6	TRBJ2-1	-	-	CASSFGSSYNEQFF	TGTGCCAGCAGCTTTGGCAGCTCCTACAATGAGCAGTTCTTC
TRBV4-3	TRBJ2-5	TRBD1	-	CASSQDLSRPGGTQYF	TGCGCCAGCAGCCAAGATCTTTCGAGGCCAGGGGGGACCCAGTACTTC
TRBV7-9	TRBJ2-7	TRBD1	many	CASSPGTGFYEQYF	TGTGCCAGCAGCCCGGGGACAGGCTTCTACGAGCAGTACTTC
TRBV2	TRBJ2-3	-	-	CASSGEKGVSTDTQYF	TGTGCCAGCAGTGGGGAAAAGGGGGTTAGCACAGATACGCAGTATTTT
TRBV27	TRBJ2-7	-	-	CASSLSLMNRWGEQYF	TGTGCCAGCAGTTTATCCCTCATGAACCGCTGGGGAGAGCAGTACTTC
TRBV7-9	TRBJ2-5	-	-	CASSTTVQETQYF	TGTGCCAGCAGCACGACTGTACAAGAGACCCAGTACTTC
TRBV7-9	TRBJ1-1	-	once	CASSTKAVEAFF	TGTGCCAGCAGCACTAAGGCGGTTGAAGCTTTCTTT
TRBV11-2	TRBJ1-1	-	-	CASSVIRTEAFF	TGTGCCAGCAGCGTCATTAGGACAGAAGCTTTCTTT
TRBV27	TRBJ2-7	TRBD2	-	CASSFGTSGSRGEQYF	TGTGCCAGCAGCTTCGGGACTAGCGGGAGTAGAGGCGAGCAGTACTTC
TRBV29-1	TRBJ2-1	TRBD2	-	CSALGEGEQFF	TGCAGCGCCTTAGGGGAGGGTGAGCAGTTCTTC
TRBV5-6	TRBJ2-7	TRBD2	-	CASSLFASGRHEQYF	TGTGCCAGCAGCTTGTTTGCTAGCGGGAGGCACGAGCAGTACTTC